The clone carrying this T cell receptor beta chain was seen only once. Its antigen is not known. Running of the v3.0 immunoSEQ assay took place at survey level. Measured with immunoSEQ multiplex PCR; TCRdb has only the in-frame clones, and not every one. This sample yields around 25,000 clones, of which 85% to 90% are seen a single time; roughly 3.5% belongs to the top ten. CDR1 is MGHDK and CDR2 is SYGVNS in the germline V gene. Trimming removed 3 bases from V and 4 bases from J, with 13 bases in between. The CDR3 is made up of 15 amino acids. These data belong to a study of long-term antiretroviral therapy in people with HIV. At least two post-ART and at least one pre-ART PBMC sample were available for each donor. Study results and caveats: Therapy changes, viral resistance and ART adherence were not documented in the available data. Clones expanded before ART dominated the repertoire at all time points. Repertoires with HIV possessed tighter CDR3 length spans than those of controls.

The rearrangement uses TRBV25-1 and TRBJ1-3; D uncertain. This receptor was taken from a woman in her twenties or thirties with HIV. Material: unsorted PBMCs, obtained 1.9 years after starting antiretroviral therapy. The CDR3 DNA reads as TGTGCCAGCAGTGAGACTCTCAGGAGCGGAAACACCATATATTTT. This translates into CASSETLRSGNTIYF.